This TCR beta chain was profiled in a study of cytomegalovirus exposure and HLA in healthy donors. V was clipped by 10 bases and J by 3 bases, with 19 bases between them. CDR3 size: 15 residues. Germline V lookup: CDR1 LNHDA, CDR2 SQIVND (reference sequence). TCRdb's copy holds only in-frame clones and misses some; the assay was immunoSEQ multiplex PCR. The sample contains around 160,000 clones, around nine tenths of which appear only once. Study conclusions and caveats: In the approximately 130 validation repertoires, a later analysis found that first-cohort TCR clusters tended to co-occur. Cytomegalovirus-associated TCR beta chains were listed, numbering 150 to 200. Published work reported that the classifier diagnosed cytomegalovirus status with high specificity and sensitivity.

A remark on this clone: Its antigen is not known.

The TCR sequence derives from a man younger than 35 in good health and CMV-seronegative. The sequenced material came from PBMCs. The V call is TRBV19, the J call TRBJ1-5, with D hard to call. The CDR3 region is CATTSSGRFNQPQHF. The CDR3 nucleotides read TGTGCCACCACAAGTAGCGGCCGGTTCAATCAGCCCCAGCATTTT.